One sample yielded the 10 T cell receptor beta chains listed below, sequenced in a study of control samples from healthy donors and cancer patients. Produced via immunoSEQ multiplex PCR; TCRdb's table is partial and in-frame only. The table shows 150,000 or so clones, with just under 95% occurring only once. The sequenced sample consisted of PBMCs. Receptors originate from a man aged 55 to 70 with colorectal cancer.

The chain has TRBV6-1 and TRBJ2-4, with unresolved D. This CDR3 is 15 amino acids long. The V gene's germline CDR1 is MNHNS and CDR2 SASEGT. V dropped 0 bases and J dropped 1 base, with 7 bases sitting between them. The CDR3, as DNA: TGTGCCAGCAGTGAAGCGATATCCGCCAAAAACATTCAGTACTTC. Translating it yields CASSEAISAKNIQYF.

The chain combines TRBV19 with TRBJ2-2; D possibly corresponds to TRBD2 (6 bases). V shed 4 bases and J shed 4 bases, with 10 bases lying between them. CDR3 size: 14 residues. In germline, CDR1 is LNHDA, CDR2 SQIVND (reference sequence). This chain's CDR3 is CASSTGVSTGELFF. The CDR3 DNA reads TGTGCCAGTAGTACGGGGGTTAGCACCGGGGAGCTGTTTTTT.

This chain joins TRBV19 and TRBJ1-1, with TRBD1 matching 8 bases. Germline trimming cut 6 bases from V and 6 bases from J; bases unmatched to any gene: 9. This CDR3 comprises 14 residues. Germline values: CDR1 LNHDA, CDR2 SQIVND (reference sequence). The CDR3 spells CASSRLQGGSEAFF. The CDR3 nucleotides read TGTGCCAGTAGCCGATTACAGGGGGGGTCTGAAGCTTTCTTT.

This clone appeared once. The J gene is TRBJ1-1, the V gene TRBV2, with D hard to call. The CDR3 has 11 residues. V lost 3 bases, J lost 3 bases, and 2 bases lay in between. Germline V gene sequence: CDR1 SNHLY, CDR2 FYNNEI. The CDR3 loop reads CASSEDTEAFF. The CDR3 region has the DNA TGTGCCAGCAGTGAGGACACTGAAGCTTTCTTT.

This clone was observed a single time. J is TRBJ1-2 and V is TRBV6-4; 8 nucleotides line up with TRBD1. Germline trimming cut 0 bases from V and 8 bases from J; bases unmatched to any gene: 5. There are 14 residues in the CDR3. Germline V gene data show CDR1 as MRHNA and CDR2 as SNTAGT. In nucleotides, the CDR3 is TGTGCCAGCAGTGACTCGGGACAGGCCCTCGGCTACACCTTC. This sequence encodes CASSDSGQALGYTF.

V usage is TRBV7-7 and J usage is TRBJ1-5, with D perhaps matching TRBD1 (5 bases). The CDR3 loop spans 13 amino acids. Trimming shortened V by 5 bases and J by 3 bases, and 8 bases separated the two germline ends. Germline V gives CDR1 SSHAT, CDR2 FNYEAQ (reference sequence). In DNA form, the CDR3 reads TGTGCCAGCAGCCCAGGGTCCAATCAGCCCCAGCATTTT. It encodes CASSPGSNQPQHF.

V and J are TRBV9 and TRBJ2-5; 11 bases are shared with TRBD2. Germline assignment: CDR1 SGDLS and CDR2 YYNGEE. The CDR3 has 16 residues. The J segment lost 4 bases and the V segment lost 0 bases, leaving 5 bases of the junction unmatched. Here the CDR3 DNA reads TGTGCCAGCAGCGTAGCACAGCTAGCGGGAGGAGAGACCCAGTACTTC. Protein: CASSVAQLAGGETQYF.

The gene calls are TRBV19 and TRBJ2-7; TRBD1 matches at 9 bases. The junction had 13 bases not matched to a gene; V was cut back by 5 bases and J by 5 bases. The CDR3 length is 16 residues. CDR1 LNHDA and CDR2 SQIVND come from the germline V gene (reference sequence). CDR3 region: CASSALPGTGNHEQYF. The CDR3 coding sequence is TGTGCCAGTAGTGCCCTACCCGGGACAGGGAACCACGAGCAGTACTTC.

The rearrangement joins TRBV6-5 to TRBJ2-1; possible D gene TRBD1, 6 bases. CDR3 length: 11 amino acids. V was clipped by 5 bases and J by 9 bases, with 8 bases between them. Germline V gives CDR1 MNHEY, CDR2 SVGAGI. The CDR3 here is CASSTGSEQFF. In DNA form, the CDR3 reads TGTGCCAGCAGTACAGGGTCTGAGCAGTTCTTC.

J is TRBJ2-5 and V is TRBV12-3 or TRBV12-4; the D gene is possibly TRBD2 (5 bases). This CDR3 comprises 12 residues. V was pared by 7 bases and J by 5 bases, with 11 bases between. The CDR3 region is CASTRGRETQYF. The CDR3 nucleotides read TGTGCCAGCACCCGGGGAAGGGAGACCCAGTACTTC.